This is a list of T cell receptor beta chains from one sample in a study of T cell responses to AZD1222 COVID-19 vaccine. Using immunoSEQ multiplex PCR, the repertoire was profiled, and TCRdb retains in-frame clones only, with some absent. The table includes 60,000 to 75,000 clones, about four fifths detected once. This material consisted of peripheral blood, taken 28 days after the second AZD1222 dose. These receptors came from an adult who received the AZD1222 COVID-19 vaccine. Both conserved end residues are part of each CDR3. A D gene is named only where the DNA matches it firmly. Size tells how often a clone was seen (once, few, many) or the class of an expanded clone, and some rows leave it out.

size	length	J	D	V	DNA	CDR3
.	13	TRBJ1-2	.	TRBV27	TGTGCCAGCAGTCTGAGAGGGACGAGTGGCTACACCTTC	CASSLRGTSGYTF
medium-sized	17	TRBJ2-6	TRBD1	TRBV27	TGTGCCAGCAGCGATAGACAGGGGGCGGGTGGGGCCAACGTCCTGACTTTC	CASSDRQGAGGANVLTF
.	15	TRBJ2-4	.	TRBV5-4	TGTGCCAGCAGCCTCGGGACACTTAAAGACAACATTCAGTACTTC	CASSLGTLKDNIQYF
.	16	TRBJ1-3	TRBD1	TRBV6-6	TGTGCCAGCAGTTACACGGGACAGGGGGCTGGAAACACCATATATTTT	CASSYTGQGAGNTIYF
.	14	TRBJ2-3	.	TRBV7-2	TGTGCCAGCAGTTCCCAGGGAGGATCAGATACGCAGTATTTT	CASSSQGGSDTQYF
.	15	TRBJ2-1	.	TRBV2	TGTGCCAGCAGTGTTGGCAGGGTGCCCTACAATGAGCAGTTCTTC	CASSVGRVPYNEQFF
.	15	TRBJ1-4	.	TRBV7-2	TGTGCCAGCAGCTTACGGGGGGCTAAGGATGAAAAACTGTTTTTT	CASSLRGAKDEKLFF
.	14	TRBJ1-3	.	TRBV6-5	TGTGCCAGCAGTTACGGGGATTCAGGAAACACCATATATTTT	CASSYGDSGNTIYF
few	13	TRBJ2-1	TRBD1	TRBV12-3/TRBV12-4	TGTGCCAGCAGGAAAGCTAGCGGACAGGGGAAGTTCTTC	CASRKASGQGKFF
.	13	TRBJ1-4	.	TRBV5-1	TGCGCCAGCAGCTATGGGACGGACGAAAAACTGTTTTTT	CASSYGTDEKLFF
.	15	TRBJ2-5	TRBD2	TRBV7-6	TGTGCCAGCAGCTTAGACTCGGGGGGGAAAGAGACCCAGTACTTC	CASSLDSGGKETQYF
.	15	TRBJ1-2	.	TRBV20-1	TGCAGTGCTAGTAAGAGCGCAGATATTAACTATGGCTACACCTTC	CSASKSADINYGYTF
.	13	TRBJ1-6	.	TRBV6-5	TGTGCCAGCAGTTACGCCGAGAATTCACCCCTCCACTTT	CASSYAENSPLHF
.	15	TRBJ2-2	.	TRBV2	TGTGCCAGCAGCGGCACTAGTTCCGACACCGGGGAGCTGTTTTTT	CASSGTSSDTGELFF
.	16	TRBJ1-1	.	TRBV4-1	TGCGCCAGCAGCCAACCCTTCGGGACGGGAAACACTGAAGCTTTCTTT	CASSQPFGTGNTEAFF
.	15	TRBJ2-1	TRBD1	TRBV5-8	TGTGCCAGCAGCCAGGGGGCAGCCTCCTACAATGAGCAGTTCTTC	CASSQGAASYNEQFF
.	15	TRBJ2-1	.	TRBV3-1/TRBV3-2	TGTGCCAGCAGCGCAGGTGCCTCCCCGGGCAATGAGCAGTTCTTC	CASSAGASPGNEQFF
once	15	TRBJ2-2	.	TRBV10-3	TGTGCCATCAGCGAAGCGGCGGTTGGGACCGGGGAGCTGTTTTTT	CAISEAAVGTGELFF
.	11	TRBJ1-2	TRBD1	TRBV19	TGTGCCAGCGGGACAGGATATGGCTACACCTTC	CASGTGYGYTF
.	16	TRBJ1-6	.	TRBV28	TGTGCCAGCAGTTTCCCTCTGGGTCGGGGCGAGTCACCCCTCCACTTT	CASSFPLGRGESPLHF
.	13	TRBJ2-7	.	TRBV12-3/TRBV12-4	TGTGCCACCGGTCGGAGCTCGACCTACGAGCAGTACTTC	CATGRSSTYEQYF
.	15	TRBJ2-5	TRBD1	TRBV6-5	TGTGCCAGCAGTTTGCGAGGGGGCCTAGGAGAGACCCAGTACTTC	CASSLRGGLGETQYF
.	15	TRBJ1-4	.	TRBV5-6	TGTGCCAGCAGCCCGGGACTGCCAACTAATGAAAAACTGTTTTTT	CASSPGLPTNEKLFF
.	12	TRBJ1-1	.	TRBV18	TGTGCCAGCTCACCCTGGGGGCAGGAAGCTTTCTTT	CASSPWGQEAFF
once	14	TRBJ2-1	TRBD1	TRBV18	TGTGCCAGCTCACCTGTGGACAGGGACAATGAGCAGTTCTTC	CASSPVDRDNEQFF
.	17	TRBJ2-1	.	TRBV7-7	TGTGCCAGCAGCTTAAGACCAGCGCTCCACCCCTACAATGAGCAGTTCTTC	CASSLRPALHPYNEQFF